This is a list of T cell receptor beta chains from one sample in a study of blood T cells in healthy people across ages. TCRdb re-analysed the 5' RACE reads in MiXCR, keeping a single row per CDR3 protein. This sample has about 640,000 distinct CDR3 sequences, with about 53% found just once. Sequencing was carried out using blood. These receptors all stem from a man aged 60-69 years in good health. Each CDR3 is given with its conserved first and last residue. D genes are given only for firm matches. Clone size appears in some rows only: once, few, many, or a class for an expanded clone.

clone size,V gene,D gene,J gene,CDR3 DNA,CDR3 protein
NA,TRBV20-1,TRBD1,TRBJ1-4,TGCAGTGCTAGAGGAAGGACAGGGAGTGAAAAACTGTTTTTT,CSARGRTGSEKLFF
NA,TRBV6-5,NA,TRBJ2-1,TGTGCCACCCAGCGCTCGGCGAATGAGCAGTTCTTC,CATQRSANEQFF
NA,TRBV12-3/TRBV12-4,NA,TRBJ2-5,TGTGCCAGCAGACGCACGCTAGCGAACTCCCAAGAGACCCAGTACTTC,CASRRTLANSQETQYF
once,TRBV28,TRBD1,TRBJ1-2,TGTGCCAGCAATCAGGGGGGTAACTATGGCTACACCTTC,CASNQGGNYGYTF
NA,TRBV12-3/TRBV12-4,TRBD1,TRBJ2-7,TGTGCCTGCAGCCCGGACAGGGCAACCTCCTACGAGCAGTACTTC,CACSPDRATSYEQYF
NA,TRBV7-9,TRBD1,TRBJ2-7,TGTGCCAGCAGACCGACAGGGGCTGAAGTCGAGCAGTACTTC,CASRPTGAEVEQYF
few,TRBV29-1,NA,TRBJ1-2,TGCAGCGTGGGAGGGGGGGCTGATGGCTACACCTTC,CSVGGGADGYTF
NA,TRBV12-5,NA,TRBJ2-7,TGTGCTAGTGGTTTGGTAGGGGATTTAGCCTACGAGCAGTACTTC,CASGLVGDLAYEQYF
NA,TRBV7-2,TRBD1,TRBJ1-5,TGTGCCAGCAGCTCGGGACAGCGGGATCAGCCCCAGCATTTT,CASSSGQRDQPQHF
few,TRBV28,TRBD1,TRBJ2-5,TGTGCCAGCAGTTTGGACAGGGGGGCCCAAGAGACCCAGTACTTC,CASSLDRGAQETQYF
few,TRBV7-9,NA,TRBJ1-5,TGTGCCAGCAGCTTAGGGTGGGGAGGGAGTCAGCCCCAGCATTTT,CASSLGWGGSQPQHF
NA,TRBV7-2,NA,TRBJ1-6,TGTGCCAGCAGCGCCAGCGTCTCCTATAATTCACCCCTCCACTTT,CASSASVSYNSPLHF
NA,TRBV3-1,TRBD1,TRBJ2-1,TGTGCCAGCAGCCGCCCGGGACAGGGGATTAATGAGCAGTTCTTC,CASSRPGQGINEQFF
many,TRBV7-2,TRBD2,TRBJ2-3,TGTGCCAGCAGGCGGGGGGGCCGCACAGATACGCAGTATTTT,CASRRGGRTDTQYF
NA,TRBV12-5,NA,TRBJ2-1,TGTGCTAGTGGTTTTGTAGTCTATGAGCAGTTCTTC,CASGFVVYEQFF
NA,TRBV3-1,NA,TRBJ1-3,TGTGCCAGCAGCTACGGACACAGCTCTGGAAACACCATATATTTT,CASSYGHSSGNTIYF
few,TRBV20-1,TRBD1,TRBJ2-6,TGCAGTGCTGACAGGGCTGGGGCCAACGTCCTGACTTTC,CSADRAGANVLTF
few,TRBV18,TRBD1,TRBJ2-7,TGTGCCAGCGCCCTAGGACAGGACTACGAGCAGTACTTC,CASALGQDYEQYF
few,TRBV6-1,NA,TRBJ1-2,TGTGCCAGCAGTGATCAACAGGGTCGCGGCTACACCTTC,CASSDQQGRGYTF
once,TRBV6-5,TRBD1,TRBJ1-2,TGTGCCAGCAGCCCCCGGACAGGGGCTTCTTACTATGGCTACACCTTC,CASSPRTGASYYGYTF
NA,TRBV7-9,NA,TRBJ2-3,TGTGCCAGCCCACCGGAGGGGTGGGCAGATACGCAGTATTTT,CASPPEGWADTQYF
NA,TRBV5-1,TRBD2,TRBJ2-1,TGCGCCAGCAGCTTGGATGCGGGGGGGACCTACAATGAGCAGTTCTTC,CASSLDAGGTYNEQFF
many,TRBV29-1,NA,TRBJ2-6,TGCAGCGTTGGGGGTATAGGAACCAACGTCCTGACTTTC,CSVGGIGTNVLTF
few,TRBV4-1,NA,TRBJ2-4,TGCGCCAGCAGCCAAGAACCCGGGACCAAAAACATTCAGTACTTC,CASSQEPGTKNIQYF
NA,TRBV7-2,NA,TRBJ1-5,TGTGCCAGCAGCAAGGCCGGGACTCTCCCCGGTCAGCCCCAGCATTTT,CASSKAGTLPGQPQHF
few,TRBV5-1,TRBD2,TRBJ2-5,TGCGCCAGCCGTCGGGGGGAACTCCAAGAGACCCAGTACTTC,CASRRGELQETQYF
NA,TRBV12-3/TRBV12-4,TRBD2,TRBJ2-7,TGTGCCAGCAGCGCCTTGACTAGCGGCCCCTACGAGCAGTACTTC,CASSALTSGPYEQYF
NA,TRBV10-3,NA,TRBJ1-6,TGTGCCATCAGTGAGTCCCTGACGGGCAATAATTCACCCCTCCACTTT,CAISESLTGNNSPLHF
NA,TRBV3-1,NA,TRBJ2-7,TGTGCCAGCAGCCAAGCAGCCGAGCAGTACTTC,CASSQAAEQYF
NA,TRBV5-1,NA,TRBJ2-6,TGCGCCAGCAGCTTGGGACGGATCTCTGGGGCCAACGTCCTGACTTTC,CASSLGRISGANVLTF
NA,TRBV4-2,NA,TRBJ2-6,TGTGCCAGCAGCCAAGTGACGGCAGCCTCTGGGGCCAACGTCCTGACTTTC,CASSQVTAASGANVLTF
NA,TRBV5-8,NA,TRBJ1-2,TGTGCCAGCAGCCGTGGGGGGAGGACAGCCGGATTACTGGGCTACACCTTC,CASSRGGRTAGLLGYTF
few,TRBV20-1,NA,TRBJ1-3,TGCAGTGCTAGAGATGCGGACTCTGGAAACACCATATATTTT,CSARDADSGNTIYF
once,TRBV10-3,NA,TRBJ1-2,TGTGCCGGCGAGGGTAACTATGGCTACACCTTC,CAGEGNYGYTF
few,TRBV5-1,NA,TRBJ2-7,TGCGCCAGCAGCTTCGCAGGAGTAAAGGGCGAGCAGTACTTC,CASSFAGVKGEQYF
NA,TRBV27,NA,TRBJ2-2,TGTGCCAGCAGTTTGTGGGGCGGCGGGGAGCTGTTTTTT,CASSLWGGGELFF
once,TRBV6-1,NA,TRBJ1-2,TGTGCCAGCAGCGCGGGACAATACTATGGCTACACCTTC,CASSAGQYYGYTF